The following is a TCR beta chain sequence with its context. Its antigen is unidentified. These data originate in a study of shared clonotypes between healthy human individuals. The overall study: Each donor's CD8 memory used one plate, CD8 naive two, each CD4 subset three. Study results and limitations: Clonotypes that were shared across a handful of donors made up around 5% of naive CD4 clonotypes. Genetic and exposure-history diversity was limited by the small donor number. The study generally estimated greater richness for naive than memory subsets.

The CDR3 is made up of 15 amino acids. In germline, CDR1 is KGHSH, CDR2 LQKENI. V dropped 3 bases and J dropped 5 bases, with 13 bases sitting between them. Produced via immunoSEQ multiplex PCR; TCRdb's table is partial and in-frame only. Among some 1.5 million clones, approximately 97% were seen once, and the ten largest hold roughly 1.2%. The clonotype was recovered from a man aged 25-40 years in good health. The sequenced sample consisted of naive CD4+ T cells sorted from blood. Subset indicated: CD45RA+ positively selected. The chain joins TRBV18 to TRBJ2-2; D is undetermined. The CDR3 is CASSPNAKVTGELFF. CDR3 coding DNA: TGTGCCAGCTCACCGAACGCCAAGGTGACCGGGGAGCTGTTTTTT.